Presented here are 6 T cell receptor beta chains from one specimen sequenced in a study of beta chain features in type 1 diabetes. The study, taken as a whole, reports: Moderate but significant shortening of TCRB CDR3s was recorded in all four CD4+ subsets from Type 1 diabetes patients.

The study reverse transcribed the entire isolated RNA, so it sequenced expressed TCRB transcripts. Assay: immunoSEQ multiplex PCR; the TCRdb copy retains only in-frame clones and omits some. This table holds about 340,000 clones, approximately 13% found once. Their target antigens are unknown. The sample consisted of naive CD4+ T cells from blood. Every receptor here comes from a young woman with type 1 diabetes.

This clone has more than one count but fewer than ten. CDR3 sequence: CASSQLAGAYNEQFF. CDR3 sequence (DNA): TGTGCCAGTAGTCAACTAGCGGGAGCCTACAATGAGCAGTTCTTC. The chain has TRBV2 and TRBJ2-1; 11 bases are a match to TRBD2. In germline, CDR1 is SNHLY, CDR2 FYNNEI. The CDR3 has 15 residues. Losses at the gene ends were 9 bases for V and 2 bases for J; bases not matched to a gene: 6.

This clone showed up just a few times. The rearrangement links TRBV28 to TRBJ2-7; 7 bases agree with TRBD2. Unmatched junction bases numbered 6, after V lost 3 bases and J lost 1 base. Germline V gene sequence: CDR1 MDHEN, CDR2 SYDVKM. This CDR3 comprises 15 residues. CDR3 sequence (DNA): TGTGCCAGCAGTTTCCCCTCAGCGGGGTCCTACGAGCAGTACTTC. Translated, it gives CASSFPSAGSYEQYF. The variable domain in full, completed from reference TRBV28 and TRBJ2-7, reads DVKVTQSSRYLVKRTGEKVFLECVQDMDHENMFWYRQDPGLGLRLIYFSYDVKMKEKGDIPEGYSVSREKKERFSLILESASTNQTSMYLCASSFPSAGSYEQYFGPGTRLTVT.

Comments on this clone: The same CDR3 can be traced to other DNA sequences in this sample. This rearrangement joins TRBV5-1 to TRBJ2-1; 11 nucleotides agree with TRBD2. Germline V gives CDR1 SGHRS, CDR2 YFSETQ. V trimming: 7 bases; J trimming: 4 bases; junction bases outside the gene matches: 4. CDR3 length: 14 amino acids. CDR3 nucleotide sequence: TGCGCCAGCTCACTAGCGGGAGAATACAATGAGCAGTTCTTC. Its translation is CASSLAGEYNEQFF.

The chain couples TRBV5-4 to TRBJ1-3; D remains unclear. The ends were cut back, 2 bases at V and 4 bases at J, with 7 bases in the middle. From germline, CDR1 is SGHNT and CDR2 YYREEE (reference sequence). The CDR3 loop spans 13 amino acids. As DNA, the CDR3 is TGTGCCAGCAGCTTTCCCGGGGGAAACACCATATATTTT. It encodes CASSFPGGNTIYF.

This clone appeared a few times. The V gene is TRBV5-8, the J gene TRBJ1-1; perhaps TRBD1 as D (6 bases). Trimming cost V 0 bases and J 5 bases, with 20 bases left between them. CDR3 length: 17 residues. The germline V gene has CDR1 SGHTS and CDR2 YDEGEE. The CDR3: CASSLGVRGGFRTEAFF. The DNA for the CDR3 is TGTGCCAGCAGCTTGGGGGTCAGGGGAGGGTTCAGGACTGAAGCTTTCTTT. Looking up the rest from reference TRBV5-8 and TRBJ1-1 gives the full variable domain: EAGVTQSPTHLIKTRGQQATLRCSPISGHTSVYWYQQALGLGLQFLLWYDEGEERNRGNFPPRFSGRQFPNYSSELNVNALELEDSALYLCASSLGVRGGFRTEAFFGQGTRLTVV.

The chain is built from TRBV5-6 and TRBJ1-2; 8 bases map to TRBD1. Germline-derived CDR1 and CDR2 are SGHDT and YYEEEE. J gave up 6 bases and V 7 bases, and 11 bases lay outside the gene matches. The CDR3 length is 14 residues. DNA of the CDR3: TGTGCCAGCGACTATGGACAGGGTTTGAATGGCTACACCTTC. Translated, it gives CASDYGQGLNGYTF.